The 10 T cell receptor beta chains below all came from one sample that was sequenced in a study of Ad26.COV2.S vaccination and SARS-CoV-2 variants. Treatment described: 15 to 20 received Ad26.COV2.S at low or high dose, single or two shots; 5 received placebo; per-sample allocation not given. Vaccine and placebo recipients were sampled on day 63 after the first injection. The table came from immunoSEQ multiplex PCR; TCRdb's copy has only in-frame clones and leaves some out. The data hold fewer than 400,000 clones, with less than 90% observed a single time. Sequencing was performed on peripheral blood, taken in a trial of Ad26.COV2.S vaccine versus placebo. These receptors were obtained from a person aged 18-60 years who received the Ad26.COV2.S COVID-19 vaccine or a placebo.

The chain links TRBV19 to TRBJ2-5; no reliable D call. The CDR3 covers 13 residues. Trimming shortened V by 6 bases and J by 1 base, and 9 bases separated the two germline ends. The germline V gene has CDR1 LNHDA and CDR2 SQIVND (reference sequence). CDR3 sequence (DNA): TGTGCCAGTAGCACGGACGGCCAAGAGACCCAGTACTTC. Translated, it gives CASSTDGQETQYF.

The V call is TRBV27, the J call TRBJ2-5; D possibly corresponds to TRBD2 (5 bases). CDR1 and CDR2 from the germline V gene are MNHEY and SMNVEV (reference sequence). CDR3 size: 13 residues. Trimming took 0 bases from V and 13 from J, leaving 15 bases between them. The DNA for the CDR3 is TGTGCCAGCAGTTTATCGTCGGCGGGCGAAAGGTACTTC. Translation: CASSLSSAGERYF.

This chain uses TRBV6-5 with TRBJ1-1; 8 positions agree with TRBD1. In germline, CDR1 is MNHEY, CDR2 SVGAGI. Trimming removed 6 bases from V and 0 bases from J; junction bases left unmatched: 6. The CDR3 sequence is 15 residues long. The CDR3 reads CASSHGQGMNTEAFF. CDR3 nucleotides: TGTGCCAGCAGCCATGGACAGGGTATGAACACTGAAGCTTTCTTT.

The chain carries TRBV6-5 and TRBJ2-1; TRBD2 might be the D (6 bases). V was clipped by 4 bases and J by 9 bases, with 16 bases between them. This CDR3 contains 14 residues. Looked up from germline, CDR1 is MNHEY and CDR2 is SVGAGI. The CDR3 here is CASSLDYGSIEQFF. The CDR3 nucleotides are TGTGCCAGCAGTTTGGACTATGGCTCCATTGAGCAGTTCTTC.

The chain is built from TRBV5-5 and TRBJ1-5; TRBD1 agrees at 8 bases. Trimming took 3 bases from V and 0 from J; bases not matched to a gene: 5. Germline V gene sequence: CDR1 SGHKS, CDR2 YYEKEE (reference sequence). The CDR3 runs 16 residues. In DNA, the CDR3 is TGTGCCAGCAGCTCCGGACAGGGCTATAGCAATCAGCCCCAGCATTTT. Translated: CASSSGQGYSNQPQHF.

J is TRBJ2-5 and V is TRBV6-2 or TRBV6-3, with D tentatively TRBD1 (6 bases). The CDR3 has 15 amino acids. From germline, CDR1 is MNHEY and CDR2 SVGEGT. The V and J ends lost 5 bases and 5 bases respectively, with 18 bases between them. Written as DNA, the CDR3 is TGTGCCAGCAGTACCCGGACCTGGGGGCAGGAGACCCAGTACTTC. It is translated as CASSTRTWGQETQYF.

The rearrangement uses TRBV24-1 and TRBJ2-2, with D perhaps matching TRBD2 (5 bases). CDR3 length: 15 residues. The V and J ends lost 7 bases and 0 bases respectively, with 11 bases between them. CDR1 is KGHDR and CDR2 is SFDVKD in the germline V gene. CDR3 amino acids: CATSERNSNTGELFF. The CDR3 DNA sequence: TGTGCCACCAGCGAGCGGAACTCGAACACCGGGGAGCTGTTTTTT.

In its sample, this clone was seen once. J is TRBJ2-3 and V is TRBV2, with 13 bases identical to TRBD2. Trimming cost V 6 bases and J 2 bases; bases outside gene matches: 5. Germline CDR1 SNHLY, CDR2 FYNNEI. The CDR3 covers 16 residues. CDR3 sequence (DNA): TGTGCCAGCAGAGGGGGACTAGCGGGGAACACAGATACGCAGTATTTT. Amino acids: CASRGGLAGNTDTQYF.

CDR3 nucleotide sequence: TGTGCCAGCCGGGACAGGAGGGGAAGCTATGGCTACACCTTC. Protein product: CASRDRRGSYGYTF. This rearrangement joins TRBV7-9 to TRBJ1-2; the match to TRBD1 covers 8 bases. There are 14 residues in the CDR3. V lost 8 bases and J lost 4; bases outside the gene matches: 9. The germline V gene has CDR1 SEHNR and CDR2 FQNEAQ (reference sequence).

The chain combines TRBV25-1 with TRBJ1-1, with no clear D. Trimming left V 2 bases short and J 4 bases short, with 14 bases between. Germline CDR1 is MGHDK and CDR2 is SYGVNS. The CDR3 totals 15 residues. DNA for the CDR3: TGTGCCAGCAGTGAAGCCTTGGAGGGAGGCACTGAAGCTTTCTTT. Translating gives CASSEALEGGTEAFF.